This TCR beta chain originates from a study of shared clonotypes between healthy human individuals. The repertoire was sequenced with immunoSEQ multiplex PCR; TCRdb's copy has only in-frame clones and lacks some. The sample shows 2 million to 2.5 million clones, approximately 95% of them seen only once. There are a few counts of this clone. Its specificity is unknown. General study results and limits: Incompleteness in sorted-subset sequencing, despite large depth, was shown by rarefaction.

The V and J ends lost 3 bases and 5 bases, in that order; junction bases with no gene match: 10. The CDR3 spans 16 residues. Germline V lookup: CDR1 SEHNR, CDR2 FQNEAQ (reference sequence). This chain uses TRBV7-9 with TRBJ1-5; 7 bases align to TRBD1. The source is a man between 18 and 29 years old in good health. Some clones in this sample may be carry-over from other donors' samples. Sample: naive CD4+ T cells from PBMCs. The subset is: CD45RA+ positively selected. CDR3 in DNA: TGTGCCAGCAGCTTTGGTAGGGGGCGCGGGGATCAGCCCCAGCATTTT. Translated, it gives CASSFGRGRGDQPQHF.